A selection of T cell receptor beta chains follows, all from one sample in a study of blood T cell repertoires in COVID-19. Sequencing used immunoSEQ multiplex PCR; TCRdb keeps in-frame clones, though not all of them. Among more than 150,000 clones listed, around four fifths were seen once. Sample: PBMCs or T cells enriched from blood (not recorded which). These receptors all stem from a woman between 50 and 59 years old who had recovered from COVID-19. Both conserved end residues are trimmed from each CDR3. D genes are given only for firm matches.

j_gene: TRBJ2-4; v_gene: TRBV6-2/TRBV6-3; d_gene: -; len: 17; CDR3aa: ASSTRHSSLDVAKNIQY
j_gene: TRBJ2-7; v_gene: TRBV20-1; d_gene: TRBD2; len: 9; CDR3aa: SAINLAEKY
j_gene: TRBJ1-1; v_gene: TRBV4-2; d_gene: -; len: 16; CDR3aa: ASSQVLGTEAWITEAF
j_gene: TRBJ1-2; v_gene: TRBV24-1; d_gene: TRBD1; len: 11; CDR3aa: ATSDRDSYGYT
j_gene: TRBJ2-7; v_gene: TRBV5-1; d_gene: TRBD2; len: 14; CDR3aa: ASSPRTSGVSYEQY
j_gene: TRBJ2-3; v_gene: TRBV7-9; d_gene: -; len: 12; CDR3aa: ASTLTAGTDTQY
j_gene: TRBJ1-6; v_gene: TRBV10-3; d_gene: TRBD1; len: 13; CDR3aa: AISSRQGSNSPLH
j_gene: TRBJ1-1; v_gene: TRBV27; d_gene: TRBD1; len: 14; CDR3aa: ASSLFRGQVNTEAF
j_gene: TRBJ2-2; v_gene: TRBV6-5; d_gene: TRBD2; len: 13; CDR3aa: ANLRTSGNTGELF
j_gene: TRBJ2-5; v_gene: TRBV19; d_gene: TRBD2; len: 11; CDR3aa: ASSIREGETQY
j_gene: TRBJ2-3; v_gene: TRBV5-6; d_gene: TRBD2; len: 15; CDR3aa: ASSQLAGGPSTDTQY
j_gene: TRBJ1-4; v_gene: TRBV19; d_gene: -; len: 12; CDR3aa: ASSISQGREKLF
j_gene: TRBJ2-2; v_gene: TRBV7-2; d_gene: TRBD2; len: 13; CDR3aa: ASSLAGVSPGELF
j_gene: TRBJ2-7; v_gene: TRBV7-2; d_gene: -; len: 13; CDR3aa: ASSFDDRRDNEQY
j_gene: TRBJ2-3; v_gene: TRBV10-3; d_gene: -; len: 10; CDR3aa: AIEDSTDTQY
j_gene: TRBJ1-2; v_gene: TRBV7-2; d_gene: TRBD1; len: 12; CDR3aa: ASPGTGTFYGYT
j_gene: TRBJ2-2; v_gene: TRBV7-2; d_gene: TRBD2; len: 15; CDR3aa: ASRTGTSGSRAGELF
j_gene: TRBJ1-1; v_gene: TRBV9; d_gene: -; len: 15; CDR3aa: ASSVGGTHRTNTEAF
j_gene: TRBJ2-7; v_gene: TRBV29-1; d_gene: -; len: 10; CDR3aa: SVTGLDYEQY
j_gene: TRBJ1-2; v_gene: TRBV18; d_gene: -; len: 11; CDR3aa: ASSPPSGKGYT
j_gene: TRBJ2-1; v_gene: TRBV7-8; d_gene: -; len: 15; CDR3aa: ASSLGGARSSYNEQF
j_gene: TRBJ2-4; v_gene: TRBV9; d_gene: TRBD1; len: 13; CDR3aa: ASSVGETGVNIQY
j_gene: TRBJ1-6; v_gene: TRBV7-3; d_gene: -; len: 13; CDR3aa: ASSLTTDNNSPLH
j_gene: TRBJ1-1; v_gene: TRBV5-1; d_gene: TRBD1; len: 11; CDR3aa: ASSWTGDAEAF
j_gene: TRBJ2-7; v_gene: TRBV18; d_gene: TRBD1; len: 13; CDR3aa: ASSPDDRGVPEQY
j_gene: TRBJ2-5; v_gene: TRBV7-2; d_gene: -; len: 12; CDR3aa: ASSLSAGGETQY
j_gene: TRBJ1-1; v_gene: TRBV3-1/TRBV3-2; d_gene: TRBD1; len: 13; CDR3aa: ASSQAPTGGTEAF
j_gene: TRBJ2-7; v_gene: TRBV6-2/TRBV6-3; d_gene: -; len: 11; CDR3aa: ASSYYAAYEQY
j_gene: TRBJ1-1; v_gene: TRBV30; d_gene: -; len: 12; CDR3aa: ALNFGHRNTEAF
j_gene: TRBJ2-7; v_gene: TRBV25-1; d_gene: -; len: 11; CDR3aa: VQTGRDTRGQY
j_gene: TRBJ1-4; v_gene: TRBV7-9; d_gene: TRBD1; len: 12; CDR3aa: ASSLEGGYEKLF
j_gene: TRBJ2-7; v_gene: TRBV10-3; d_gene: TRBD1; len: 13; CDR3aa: AISTPGQGWDEQY